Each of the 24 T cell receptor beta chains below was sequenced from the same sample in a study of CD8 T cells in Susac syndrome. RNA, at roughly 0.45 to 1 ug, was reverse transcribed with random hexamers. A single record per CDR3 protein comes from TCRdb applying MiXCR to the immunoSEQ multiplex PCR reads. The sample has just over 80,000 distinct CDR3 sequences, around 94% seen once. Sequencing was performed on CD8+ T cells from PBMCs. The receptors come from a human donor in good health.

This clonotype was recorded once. DNA for the CDR3: TGTGCCAACCTACCCACCCAGGAGAACTATGGCTACACCTTC. It is translated as CANLPTQENYGYTF. V usage is TRBV12-3 or TRBV12-4 and J usage is TRBJ1-2; no clear D. The CDR3 runs 14 residues. V dropped 10 bases and J dropped 2 bases, with 17 bases sitting between them.

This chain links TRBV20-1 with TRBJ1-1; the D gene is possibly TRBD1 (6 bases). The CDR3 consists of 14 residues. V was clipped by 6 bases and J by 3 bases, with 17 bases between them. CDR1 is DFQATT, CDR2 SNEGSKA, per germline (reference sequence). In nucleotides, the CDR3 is TGCAGTGCAAGTCCAACAGGGACCTACACTGAAGCTTTCTTT. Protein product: CSASPTGTYTEAFF.

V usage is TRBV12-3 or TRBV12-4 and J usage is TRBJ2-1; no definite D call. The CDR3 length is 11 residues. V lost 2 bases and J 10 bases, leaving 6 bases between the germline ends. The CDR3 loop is CASSLIREQFF. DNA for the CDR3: TGTGCCAGCAGTTTAATCAGGGAGCAGTTCTTC.

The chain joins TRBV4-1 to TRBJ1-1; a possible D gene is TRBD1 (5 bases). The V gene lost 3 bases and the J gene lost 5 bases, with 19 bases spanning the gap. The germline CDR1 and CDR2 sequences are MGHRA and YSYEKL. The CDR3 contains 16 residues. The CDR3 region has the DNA TGCGCCAGCAGCCATGAGCCCGGGACCGGGAGTACTGAAGCTTTCTTT. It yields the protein CASSHEPGTGSTEAFF.

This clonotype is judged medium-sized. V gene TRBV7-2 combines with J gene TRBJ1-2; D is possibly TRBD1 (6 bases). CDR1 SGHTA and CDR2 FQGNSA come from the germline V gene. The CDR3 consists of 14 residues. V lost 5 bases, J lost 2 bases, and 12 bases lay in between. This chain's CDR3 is CASSRGQGNYGYTF. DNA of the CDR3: TGTGCCAGCAGCCGAGGCCAGGGGAACTATGGCTACACCTTC.

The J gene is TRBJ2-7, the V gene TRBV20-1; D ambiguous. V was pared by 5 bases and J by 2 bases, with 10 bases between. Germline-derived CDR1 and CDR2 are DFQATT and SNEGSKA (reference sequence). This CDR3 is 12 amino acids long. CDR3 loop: CSARHLAYEQYF. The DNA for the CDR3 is TGCAGTGCTCGTCACTTAGCCTACGAGCAGTACTTC.

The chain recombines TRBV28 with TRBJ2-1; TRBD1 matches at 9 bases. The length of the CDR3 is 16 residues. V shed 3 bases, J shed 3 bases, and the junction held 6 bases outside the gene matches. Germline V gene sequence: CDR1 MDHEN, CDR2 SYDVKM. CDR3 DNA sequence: TGTGCCAGCAGTTTTCGCGGGACAGGGATCTACAATGAGCAGTTCTTC. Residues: CASSFRGTGIYNEQFF.

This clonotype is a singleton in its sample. The CDR3 reads CASESGADGQFF. The DNA for the CDR3 is TGCGCCAGCGAAAGCGGGGCCGACGGGCAGTTCTTC. This chain links TRBV4-1 with TRBJ2-1; 7 bases map to TRBD2. The V segment lost 8 bases and the J segment 12 bases; nucleotides outside the gene matches: 10. The CDR3 spans 12 residues. CDR1 is MGHRA, CDR2 YSYEKL, per germline.

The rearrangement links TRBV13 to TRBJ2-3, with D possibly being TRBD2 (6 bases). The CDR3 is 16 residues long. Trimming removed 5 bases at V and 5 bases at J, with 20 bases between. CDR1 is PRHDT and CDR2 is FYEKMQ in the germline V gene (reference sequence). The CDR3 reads CASSPRGTPYEDTQYF. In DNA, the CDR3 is TGTGCCAGCAGCCCCCGGGGGACCCCTTATGAAGATACGCAGTATTTT.

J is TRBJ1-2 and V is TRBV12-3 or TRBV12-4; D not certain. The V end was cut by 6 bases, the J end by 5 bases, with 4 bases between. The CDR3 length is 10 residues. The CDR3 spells CASRQYGYTF. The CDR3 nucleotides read TGTGCCAGCAGGCAGTATGGCTACACCTTC.

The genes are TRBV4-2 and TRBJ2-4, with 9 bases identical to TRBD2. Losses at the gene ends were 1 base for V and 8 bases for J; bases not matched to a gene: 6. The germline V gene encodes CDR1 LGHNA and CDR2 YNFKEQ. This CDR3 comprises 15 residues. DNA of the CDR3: TGTGCCAGCAGCCAAGTAATAGCGGGAGAATACATTCAGTACTTC. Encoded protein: CASSQVIAGEYIQYF.

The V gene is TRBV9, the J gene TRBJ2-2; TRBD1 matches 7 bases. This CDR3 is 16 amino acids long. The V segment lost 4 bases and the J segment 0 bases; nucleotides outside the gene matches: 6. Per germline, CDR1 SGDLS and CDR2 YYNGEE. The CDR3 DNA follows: TGTGCCAGCAGCATACGACAGGGCTCGAACACCGGGGAGCTGTTTTTT. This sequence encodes CASSIRQGSNTGELFF.

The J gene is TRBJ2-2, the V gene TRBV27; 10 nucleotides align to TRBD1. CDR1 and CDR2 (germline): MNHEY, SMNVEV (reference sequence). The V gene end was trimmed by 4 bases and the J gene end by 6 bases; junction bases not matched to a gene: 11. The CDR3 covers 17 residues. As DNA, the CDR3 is TGTGCCAGCAGTTCCATGCCGGGACAGGGGATTTCCGGGGAGCTGTTTTTT. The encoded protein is CASSSMPGQGISGELFF.

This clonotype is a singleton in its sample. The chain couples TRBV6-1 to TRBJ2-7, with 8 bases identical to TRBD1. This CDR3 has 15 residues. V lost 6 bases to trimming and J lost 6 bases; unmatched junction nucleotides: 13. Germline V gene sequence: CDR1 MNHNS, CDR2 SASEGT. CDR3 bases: TGTGCCAGCAGCCGGGTTGATTCAGGGGGCGGCGAGCAGTACTTC. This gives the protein CASSRVDSGGGEQYF.

In nucleotides, the CDR3 is TGTGCCAGCAGCTTAGTTTGGGACGTAGGAAATGAGCAGTTCTTC. Translating it yields CASSLVWDVGNEQFF. The J gene is TRBJ2-1, the V gene TRBV7-9, with D perhaps given as TRBD1 or TRBD2 (5 bases each). V was clipped by 1 base and J by 7 bases, with 14 bases between them. There are 15 residues in the CDR3. Germline V gene data show CDR1 as SEHNR and CDR2 as FQNEAQ (reference sequence).

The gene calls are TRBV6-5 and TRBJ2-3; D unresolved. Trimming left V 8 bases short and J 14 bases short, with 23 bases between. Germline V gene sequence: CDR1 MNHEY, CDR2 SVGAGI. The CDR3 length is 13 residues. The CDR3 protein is CASSVVVDVGRYF. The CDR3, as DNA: TGTGCCAGCTCCGTCGTCGTAGATGTAGGCCGGTATTTT.

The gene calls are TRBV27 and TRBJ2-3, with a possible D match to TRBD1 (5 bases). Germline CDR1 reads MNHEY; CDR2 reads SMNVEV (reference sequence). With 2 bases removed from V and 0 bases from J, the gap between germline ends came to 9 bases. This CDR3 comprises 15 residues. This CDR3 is CASSLIGASTDTQYF. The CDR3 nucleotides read TGTGCCAGCAGTTTAATAGGGGCTAGCACAGATACGCAGTATTTT.

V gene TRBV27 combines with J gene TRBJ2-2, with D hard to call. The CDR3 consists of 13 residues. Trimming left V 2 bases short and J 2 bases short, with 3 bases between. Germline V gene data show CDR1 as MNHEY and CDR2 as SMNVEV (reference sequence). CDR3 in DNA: TGTGCCAGCAGTTTACCCAACACCGGGGAGCTGTTTTTT. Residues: CASSLPNTGELFF.

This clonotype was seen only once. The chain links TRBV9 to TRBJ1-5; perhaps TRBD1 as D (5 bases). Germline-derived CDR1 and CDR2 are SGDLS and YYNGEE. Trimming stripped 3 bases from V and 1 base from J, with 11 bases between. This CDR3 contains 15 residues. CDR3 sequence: CASSEYRDSNQPQHF. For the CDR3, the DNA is TGTGCCAGCAGCGAATACCGGGACAGCAATCAGCCCCAGCATTTT.

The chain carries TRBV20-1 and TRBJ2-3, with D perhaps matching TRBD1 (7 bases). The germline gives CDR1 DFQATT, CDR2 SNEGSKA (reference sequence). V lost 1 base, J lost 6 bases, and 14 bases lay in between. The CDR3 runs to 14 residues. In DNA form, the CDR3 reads TGCAGTGCTAGAGGGAGGGGGCGGTGGGATACGCAGTATTTT. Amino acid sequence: CSARGRGRWDTQYF.

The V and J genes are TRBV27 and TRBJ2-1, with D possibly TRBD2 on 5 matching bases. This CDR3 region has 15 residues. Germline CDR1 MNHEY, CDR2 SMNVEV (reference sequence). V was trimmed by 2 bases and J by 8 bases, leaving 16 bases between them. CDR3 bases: TGTGCCAGCAGTTTAGAAGTGGGAGCACTGGATGAGCAGTTCTTC. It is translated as CASSLEVGALDEQFF.

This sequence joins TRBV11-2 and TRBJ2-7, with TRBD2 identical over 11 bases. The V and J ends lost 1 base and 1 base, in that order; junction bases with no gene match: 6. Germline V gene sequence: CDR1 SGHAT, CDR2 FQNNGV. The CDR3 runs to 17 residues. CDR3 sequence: CASSLALAGGWSYEQYF. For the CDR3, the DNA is TGTGCCAGCAGCTTAGCCCTAGCGGGGGGTTGGTCCTACGAGCAGTACTTC.

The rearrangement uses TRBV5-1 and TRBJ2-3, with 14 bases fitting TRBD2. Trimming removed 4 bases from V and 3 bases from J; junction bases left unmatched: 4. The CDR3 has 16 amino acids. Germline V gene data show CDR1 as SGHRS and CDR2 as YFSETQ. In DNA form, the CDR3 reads TGCGCCAGCAGCCAGGGACTAGCGGGGGAGACAGATACGCAGTATTTT. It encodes CASSQGLAGETDTQYF. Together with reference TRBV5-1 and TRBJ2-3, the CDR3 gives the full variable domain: KAGVTQTPRYLIKTRGQQVTLSCSPISGHRSVSWYQQTPGQGLQFLFEYFSETQRNKGNFPGRFSGRQFSNSRSEMNVSTLELGDSALYLCASSQGLAGETDTQYFGPGTRLTVL.

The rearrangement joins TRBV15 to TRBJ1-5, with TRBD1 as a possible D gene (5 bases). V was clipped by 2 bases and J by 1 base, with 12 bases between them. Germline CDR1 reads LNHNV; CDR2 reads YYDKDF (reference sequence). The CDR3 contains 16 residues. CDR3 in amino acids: CATSRLGGESNQPQHF. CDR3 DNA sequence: TGTGCCACCAGCAGACTCGGGGGGGAGAGCAATCAGCCCCAGCATTTT. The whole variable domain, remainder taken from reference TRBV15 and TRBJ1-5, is DAMVIQNPRYQVTQFGKPVTLSCSQTLNHNVMYWYQQKSSQAPKLLFHYYDKDFNNEADTPDNFQSRRPNTSFCFLDIRSPGLGDTAMYLCATSRLGGESNQPQHFGDGTRLSIL.